Following are 18 T cell receptor beta chains from one sample sequenced in a study of cytomegalovirus exposure and HLA in healthy donors. The PCR used 60 Vbeta and 13 Jbeta primers. Profiled with immunoSEQ multiplex PCR; TCRdb holds only in-frame clones, not every one. The table shows over 150,000 clones, with around 77% occurring only once. Sequenced sample: PBMCs. The receptors derive from a woman between 25 and 40 years old in good health and CMV-seronegative.

The gene calls are TRBV28 and TRBJ1-3; D might be TRBD1 (6 bases). The CDR3 consists of 16 residues. The germline gives CDR1 MDHEN, CDR2 SYDVKM. Deletions cut 5 bases from V and 0 bases from J, with 14 bases between. CDR3 protein: CASSPYREFSGNTIYF. The CDR3, as DNA: TGTGCCAGCAGTCCGTACAGGGAGTTCTCTGGAAACACCATATATTTT.

This clone was counted between two and nine times. The chain recombines TRBV28 with TRBJ2-7; D remains ambiguous. Germline values: CDR1 MDHEN, CDR2 SYDVKM. V shed 2 bases and J shed 4 bases, with 6 bases lying between them. The CDR3 extends over 12 amino acids. The CDR3 region has the DNA TGTGCCAGCAGTTTACTAATATACGAGCAGTACTTC. Residues: CASSLLIYEQYF.

The chain couples TRBV18 to TRBJ2-7; 10 bases line up with TRBD1. The CDR3 runs to 14 residues. After removal of 3 bases from V and 3 bases from J, the junction contained 2 bases not matched to a gene. CDR1 is KGHSH and CDR2 is LQKENI in the germline V gene. DNA for the CDR3: TGTGCCAGCTCACCCGGGACAGGGGACTACGAGCAGTACTTC. This sequence encodes CASSPGTGDYEQYF.

The chain has TRBV6-6 and TRBJ2-2, with D unresolved. There are 12 residues in the CDR3. Germline V CDR1 and CDR2: MNHNY, SVGAGI (reference sequence). Deletions cut 8 bases from V and 3 bases from J, with 7 bases between. DNA of the CDR3: TGTGCCAGCCGAGGTTACACCGGGGAGCTGTTTTTT. Translation: CASRGYTGELFF.

Written as DNA, the CDR3 is TGTGCCAGCAGCCGCAATCCCGGGGAACCGGGGACCCAGTACTTC. Its protein product is CASSRNPGEPGTQYF. The rearrangement joins TRBV6-7 to TRBJ2-5, with D maybe TRBD2 (5 bases). TRBV6-7 is an open reading frame, and its role is uncertain. V was cut by 6 bases and J by 7 bases, with 21 bases left in between. The CDR3 contains 15 residues.

The rearrangement links TRBV7-9 to TRBJ2-5, with 8 bases identical to TRBD1. The DNA matches TRBJ2-7 better at its end, which makes the J call doubtful. The germline V gene has CDR1 SEHNR and CDR2 FQNEAQ (reference sequence). This CDR3 is 15 amino acids long. DNA for the CDR3: TGTGCCAGCAGCCCAGGGACAGGATCTTCTTACGAGCAGTACTTC. Residues: CASSPGTGSSYEQYF.

A word on this clone: One junction end does not reproduce the germline sequence, and a read error may be involved. The chain links TRBV9 to TRBJ2-5; D remains ambiguous. The better agreement between TRBJ2-7 and the DNA end casts doubt on the J call. The CDR3 is 9 amino acids. Germline V gene sequence: CDR1 SGDLS, CDR2 YYNGEE. In DNA, the CDR3 is TGTGCCAGCTCCCACGAGCAGTACTTC. This translates into CASSHEQYF.

The chain has TRBV15 and TRBJ1-4; D not certain. This CDR3 comprises 14 residues. Germline V gene data show CDR1 as LNHNV and CDR2 as YYDKDF (reference sequence). V was trimmed by 9 bases and J by 7 bases, leaving 18 bases between them. The CDR3 here is CATATGAVREKLFF. The CDR3 nucleotides are TGTGCCACAGCCACGGGAGCCGTCCGTGAAAAACTGTTTTTT.

The chain recombines TRBV6-5 with TRBJ1-2; D unresolved. CDR1 is MNHEY, CDR2 SVGAGI, per germline. The CDR3 sequence is 15 residues long. Between the trimmed V and J ends, which lost 5 bases and 0 bases, there was a span of 13 bases. DNA for the CDR3: TGTGCCAGCAGTAGCGGGGTCGGGTCTAACTATGGCTACACCTTC. It specifies CASSSGVGSNYGYTF.

Worth noting for this clone: At one end the junction does not follow the germline gene, possibly because of a read error. This chain joins TRBV6-4 and TRBJ1-2; TRBD1 is a possible D gene (5 bases). CDR3 length: 14 amino acids. Germline V gives CDR1 MRHNA, CDR2 SNTAGT. DNA of the CDR3: TGTGCCAGCAGCGCGGGAGAGGGGCCCTATGGCTACCCCTTC. Its translation: CASSAGEGPYGYPF.

CDR3 in amino acids: CASSSGRYEQYF. In nucleotides, the CDR3 is TGTGCCAGCAGCTCTGGGAGGTACGAGCAGTACTTC. This sequence joins TRBV7-2 and TRBJ2-7, with D possibly TRBD2 on 6 matching bases. CDR3 length equals 12 residues. Germline V gene lookup returns CDR1 SGHTA and CDR2 FQGNSA. V lost 4 bases to trimming and J lost 4 bases, with 8 bases between them.

The chain joins TRBV5-1 to TRBJ1-1, with TRBD1 matching 7 bases. The germline V gene encodes CDR1 SGHRS and CDR2 YFSETQ. The length of the CDR3 is 14 residues. V lost 4 bases, J lost 7 bases, and 10 bases stayed unmatched. The CDR3 DNA reads TGCGCCAGCAGCAGAGGACAGGCGGGCGGTGAAGCTTTCTTT. This codes for CASSRGQAGGEAFF.

About this clone: Other DNA sequences from this sample encode an identical CDR3 as well. The chain links TRBV6-5 to TRBJ2-7, with D perhaps matching TRBD2 (5 bases). CDR3 length: 12 amino acids. Trimming shortened V by 5 bases and J by 4 bases, and 9 bases separated the two germline ends. Germline CDR1 reads MNHEY; CDR2 reads SVGAGI. CDR3 residues: CASSPGGYEQYF. The CDR3 coding sequence is TGTGCCAGCAGTCCAGGAGGATACGAGCAGTACTTC.

This clone was counted only a few times. The chain is built from TRBV6-1 and TRBJ2-6; 9 bases agree with TRBD1. This CDR3 spans 18 amino acids. Germline V CDR1 and CDR2: MNHNS, SASEGT. Losses at the gene ends were 4 bases for V and 1 base for J; bases not matched to a gene: 8. CDR3 DNA: TGTGCCAGCAGTGGGAACAGGGGGCGAAGGTCTGGGGCCAACGTCCTGACTTTC. It is translated as CASSGNRGRRSGANVLTF.

This clone was counted only a few times. V and J are TRBV5-1 and TRBJ1-1; D uncertain. V was pared by 0 bases and J by 1 base, with 13 bases between. The CDR3 sequence is 16 residues long. Germline V gives CDR1 SGHRS, CDR2 YFSETQ. CDR3 DNA: TGCGCCAGCAGCTTGGCCCCTTCCACAGCGAACACTGAAGCTTTCTTT. This translates into CASSLAPSTANTEAFF.

The chain links TRBV6-5 to TRBJ1-3; D is unresolved. Trimming stripped 6 bases from V and 0 bases from J, with 6 bases between. This CDR3 has 13 amino acids. Germline CDR1 is MNHEY and CDR2 is SVGAGI. CDR3 sequence (DNA): TGTGCCAGCAGCCTTTACTCTGGAAACACCATATATTTT. Its translation is CASSLYSGNTIYF.

V is TRBV6-1 and J is TRBJ1-3, with no clear D. The CDR3 has 13 residues. Trimming pared 8 bases from V and 0 bases from J, leaving 8 bases between. CDR1 and CDR2 (germline): MNHNS, SASEGT. The CDR3, as DNA: TGTGCCAGCCGAGCTAGCTCTGGAAACACCATATATTTT. Its protein is CASRASSGNTIYF.

The J gene is TRBJ2-3, the V gene TRBV5-6; TRBD1 matches at 7 bases. The CDR3 sequence is 16 residues long. Germline V CDR1 and CDR2: SGHDT, YYEEEE. The trim removed 3 bases at V and 3 bases at J, leaving 10 bases unmatched. DNA of the CDR3: TGTGCCAGCAGCTCCTCACTTCGACAGGGAACAGATACGCAGTATTTT. It specifies CASSSSLRQGTDTQYF.